This T cell receptor (beta chain) was retrieved from a study of CD8+ T cells in alopecia areata. Study-wide points: Mice showed clearer TCR sharing than patients did, a gap that was possibly HLA-related.

Researchers picked out CD4+ and CD8+ T cells from PBMCs by sorting. RNA, once extracted, was reverse transcribed into cDNA for use as the sequencing template. This table comes from immunoSEQ multiplex PCR, and its TCRdb copy is limited to in-frame clones, with some not included. Seen here are 150,000 to 160,000 clones, 40% to 65% observed once, and the top ten hold approximately 19%. In regard to this clone: The antigen remains unidentified.

This receptor was obtained from a human donor with alopecia areata. Source: CD8+ T cells sorted from blood, taken at week 0.

CDR3: CASSPGQGAQSPGANVLTF. The CDR3 bases are TGTGCCAGCAGCCCGGGACAGGGGGCGCAGTCGCCTGGGGCCAACGTCCTGACTTTC. The chain has TRBV5-5 and TRBJ2-6; 12 bases fit TRBD1. Germline V CDR1 and CDR2: SGHKS, YYEKEE (reference sequence). V lost 4 bases, J lost 2 bases, and 10 bases stayed unmatched. The CDR3 extends over 19 amino acids.